A single sample gave rise to the 3 T cell receptor beta chains below, sequenced in a study of blood T cell repertoires in COVID-19. Generated by immunoSEQ multiplex PCR, the TCRdb table keeps only in-frame clones and is missing some. The table has tens of thousands of clones, 60% to 85% seen once; the top ten hold 23%. The sequencing input was peripheral blood. These receptors all come from a human donor in a cohort sampled during active COVID-19.

The genes are TRBV28 and TRBJ2-2; the D gene is possibly TRBD1 (6 bases). The CDR3 is made up of 11 amino acids. CDR1 and CDR2 (germline): MDHEN, SYDVKM. V lost 2 bases and J lost 14, with 9 bases in between. The CDR3 loop reads CASSLQGTLFF. The CDR3 DNA follows: TGTGCCAGCAGTTTACAGGGGACACTGTTTTTT.

The J gene is TRBJ2-7, the V gene TRBV11-2; 11 bases line up with TRBD2. The CDR3 is 16 residues long. Germline CDR1 SGHAT, CDR2 FQNNGV. With 5 bases clipped from V and 6 bases from J, the junction kept 12 bases outside the gene matches. Written as DNA, the CDR3 is TGTGCCAGCAGCCCGGCGACTAGCGGGATATCTATCGAGCAGTACTTC. It yields the protein CASSPATSGISIEQYF.

The chain joins TRBV27 to TRBJ1-4, with D hard to call. V lost 4 bases, J lost 8 bases, and 14 bases lay in between. This CDR3 contains 14 residues. The germline gives CDR1 MNHEY, CDR2 SMNVEV (reference sequence). For the CDR3, the DNA is TGTGCCAGCAGTTCGCACACCCAGTTAGAAAAACTGTTTTTT. Translation gives CASSSHTQLEKLFF.